This passage covers 27 T cell receptor beta chains from one sample sequenced in a study of T cells in Graves' hyperthyroidism and ophthalmopathy. The investigators amplified TCR beta CDR3 regions from RNA transcripts. The TCR CDR3 first-round RT-PCR relied on the HTBI primer set. TCRdb called the multiplex PCR reads again in MiXCR, with one record for every CDR3 protein. The sample yields about 700,000 distinct CDR3 sequences, over 40% seen once. The sequencing input was peripheral blood or thyroid tissue (not recorded which). These receptors were obtained from an adult man with Graves' disease, either hyperthyroidism or ophthalmopathy (not recorded which).

The genes are TRBV29-1 and TRBJ1-2; 8 nucleotides line up with TRBD1. V lost 8 bases and J lost 6; bases outside the gene matches: 8. Germline assignment: CDR1 SQVTM and CDR2 ANQGSEA. The CDR3 length is 12 residues. CDR3: CSSIGQGDGYTF. The CDR3 bases are TGCAGCAGTATCGGACAGGGCGATGGCTACACCTTC.

The CDR3 spells CASADSYEQYF. CDR3 nucleotides: TGTGCCTCCGCGGACAGCTACGAGCAGTACTTC. The chain links TRBV19 to TRBJ2-7; tentative D call: TRBD1 (6 bases). V lost 11 bases and J 3 bases, leaving 11 bases between the germline ends. CDR1 is LNHDA, CDR2 SQIVND, per germline (reference sequence). The length of the CDR3 is 11 residues.

The chain has TRBV14 and TRBJ2-5; 12 nucleotides agree with TRBD2. J lost 3 bases, V lost 4 bases, and 3 bases had no gene match. CDR3 size: 15 residues. Germline-derived CDR1 and CDR2 are SGHDN and FVKESK. The CDR3 DNA sequence: TGTGCCAGCAGCCCATGGACTAGCGGGGAAGAGACCCAGTACTTC. Translated, it gives CASSPWTSGEETQYF.

V is TRBV7-9 and J is TRBJ2-5; D is ambiguous. Trimming took 1 base from V and 5 from J, leaving 8 bases between them. Germline CDR1 is SEHNR and CDR2 is FQNEAQ (reference sequence). The CDR3 contains 13 residues. Here the CDR3 DNA reads TGTGCCAGCAGCTTAGAGGCCGGGGAGACCCAGTACTTC. It is translated as CASSLEAGETQYF.

This clonotype was observed a few times. This chain's CDR3 is CASSPREQGGFAEAFF. CDR3 coding DNA: TGTGCCAGCAGTCCGAGGGAACAAGGGGGCTTCGCTGAAGCTTTCTTT. This sequence joins TRBV2 and TRBJ1-1, with 7 nucleotides matching TRBD1. Germline V gene sequence: CDR1 SNHLY, CDR2 FYNNEI. The CDR3 runs 16 residues. V shed 5 bases and J 6 bases; nucleotides not matched to a gene: 15.

V is TRBV30 and J is TRBJ1-1; D perhaps matches TRBD1 (5 bases). This CDR3 has 10 residues. CDR1 is GTSNPN and CDR2 is SVGIG in the germline V gene (reference sequence). V lost 8 bases to trimming and J lost 8 bases, with 12 bases between them. This CDR3 is CAASGQEAFF. CDR3 DNA: TGTGCCGCTTCAGGACAAGAAGCTTTCTTT.

V usage is TRBV15 and J usage is TRBJ1-6, with D possibly matching TRBD1 (5 bases). The CDR3 has 13 amino acids. Trimming took 4 bases from V and 7 from J, leaving 8 bases between them. The germline V gene encodes CDR1 LNHNV and CDR2 YYDKDF (reference sequence). This CDR3 reads CATSNQGNSPLHF. The CDR3 bases are TGTGCCACCAGCAATCAGGGAAATTCACCCCTCCACTTT. The full variable domain, its missing parts supplied by reference TRBV15 and TRBJ1-6, is DAMVIQNPRYQVTQFGKPVTLSCSQTLNHNVMYWYQQKSSQAPKLLFHYYDKDFNNEADTPDNFQSRRPNTSFCFLDIRSPGLGDTAMYLCATSNQGNSPLHFGNGTRLTVT.

The chain is built from TRBV2 and TRBJ1-5; TRBD1 is a possible D gene (5 bases). Trimming shortened V by 2 bases and J by 4 bases, and 15 bases separated the two germline ends. This CDR3 is built from 16 residues. Germline CDR1 is SNHLY and CDR2 is FYNNEI. The CDR3 spells CASSENGRDPNQPQHF. CDR3 sequence (DNA): TGTGCCAGCAGTGAAAACGGCAGGGACCCGAATCAGCCCCAGCATTTT.

This clonotype appeared many times. Likely a read error: the CDR3 ends without its conserved phenylalanine or tryptophan. Because the CDR3's place on the DNA is in doubt, the DNA is left out and the CDR3 is given as listed by TCRdb. J is TRBJ1-1 and V is TRBV2. Germline V gene lookup returns CDR1 SNHLY and CDR2 FYNNEI. The CDR3 is 11 residues long, ends included. CDR3: CASRAFLGLEL.

In its sample, this clonotype was seen a few times. The chain combines TRBV20-1 with TRBJ1-2; D gene ambiguous. V lost 6 bases and J 1 base, leaving 9 bases between the germline ends. This CDR3 comprises 12 residues. From germline, CDR1 is DFQATT and CDR2 SNEGSKA (reference sequence). The CDR3, as DNA: TGCAGTGCCCGACCAGATAACTATGGCTACACCTTC. It translates to CSARPDNYGYTF.

This chain links TRBV10-3 with TRBJ1-5; 8 bases align to TRBD1. CDR1 and CDR2 from the germline V gene are ENHRY and SYGVKD. The CDR3 spans 14 residues. The CDR3 coding sequence is TGTCCCAGCTGCCGGACAGGGAGCAATCAGCCCCAGCATTTT. The encoded protein is CPSCRTGSNQPQHF.

About this clonotype itself: A much larger clone differs from this one at a single base, so this may be a read error. The V call is TRBV10-3, the J call TRBJ1-3; possible D gene TRBD1, 6 bases. The CDR3 extends over 16 amino acids. CDR1 is ENHRY and CDR2 is SYGVKD in the germline V gene. The CDR3 coding sequence is TGTGCCATCAGTCCTCAGGACAGTATCTCTGGAAACACCATAAATTTT. Amino acid sequence: CAISPQDSISGNTINF.

The chain uses TRBV6-6 and TRBJ1-2; no firm D call. Trimming pared 8 bases from V and 5 bases from J, leaving 6 bases between. Germline V gives CDR1 MNHNY, CDR2 SVGAGI (reference sequence). The CDR3 spans 10 residues. The CDR3 reads CASSQYGYTF. Written as DNA, the CDR3 is TGTGCCAGCTCGCAGTATGGCTACACCTTC.

This rearrangement joins TRBV24-1 to TRBJ2-5; 12 bases line up with TRBD1. The CDR3 loop spans 14 amino acids. Germline values: CDR1 KGHDR, CDR2 SFDVKD. Losses at the gene ends were 12 bases for V and 4 bases for J; bases not matched to a gene: 8. The CDR3 reads CAAGTGGAGETQYF. The CDR3 DNA is TGTGCCGCCGGGACAGGGGGCGCGGGAGAGACCCAGTACTTC.

This clonotype was observed once. The chain couples TRBV7-6 to TRBJ2-7, with 9 nucleotides matching TRBD1. The CDR3 is 14 amino acids. V dropped 3 bases and J dropped 6; count of bases not matched to a gene: 6. CDR1 and CDR2 (germline): SGHVS, FNYEAQ. This CDR3 is CASSFRDREREQYF. CDR3 nucleotides: TGTGCCAGCAGCTTCCGGGACAGGGAACGCGAGCAGTACTTC.

This clonotype was counted at least ten times. The rearrangement uses TRBV7-8 and TRBJ2-7; 14 bases are a match to TRBD2. CDR1 and CDR2 (germline): SGHVS, FQNEAQ. The CDR3 is 16 amino acids. J was trimmed by 2 bases and V by 5 bases; bases with no gene match: 5. Written as DNA, the CDR3 is TGTGCCAGCAGCATAGGGACTAGCGGGAGCCCCTACGAGCAGTACTTC. Translated, it gives CASSIGTSGSPYEQYF.

This clonotype was recorded many times. V is TRBV20-1 and J is TRBJ1-1, with a weak D call TRBD1 (5 bases). Trimming cost V 6 bases and J 8 bases, with 13 bases left between them. Looked up from germline, CDR1 is DFQATT and CDR2 is SNEGSKA (reference sequence). CDR3 length equals 11 residues. The CDR3 here is CSARPGNEAFF. DNA for the CDR3: TGCAGTGCCCGGCCAGGGAACGAAGCTTTCTTT.

This clonotype has a count of ten or more. The CDR3 DNA reads TGTGCCAGTAGTACCGGGACCGAAACCTACGAGCAGTACTTC. Its translation is CASSTGTETYEQYF. The rearrangement uses TRBV19 and TRBJ2-7; the D gene could be TRBD1 or TRBD2 (5 bases each). V was pared by 4 bases and J by 2 bases, with 12 bases between. Germline-derived CDR1 and CDR2 are LNHDA and SQIVND (reference sequence). The CDR3 extends over 14 amino acids.

The chain carries TRBV5-1 and TRBJ2-5; TRBD1 might be the D (5 bases). The germline V and J ends were trimmed by 3 bases and 1 base, with 7 bases remaining between them. CDR1 is SGHRS, CDR2 YFSETQ, per germline. The CDR3 length is 13 residues. The CDR3 nucleotides are TGCGCCAGCAGCTCGCAGGGCCAAGAGACCCAGTACTTC. The encoded protein is CASSSQGQETQYF.

Ten or more counts support this clonotype. The chain has TRBV10-2 and TRBJ1-4, with 8 bases lining up with TRBD1. V was clipped by 5 bases and J by 6 bases; unmatched bases: 11. The CDR3 runs 16 residues. From germline, CDR1 is WSHSY and CDR2 SAAADI. CDR3 in amino acids: CASSPIDRGEDEKLFF. CDR3 sequence (DNA): TGCGCCAGCAGTCCAATTGACAGGGGCGAAGATGAAAAACTGTTTTTT.

This clonotype was counted between two and nine times. An end of the junction differs from the germline gene, which may be a read error. The chain carries TRBV7-7 and TRBJ2-2, with TRBD2 matching 8 bases. Germline V gene data show CDR1 as SSHAT and CDR2 as FNYEAQ (reference sequence). This CDR3 has 15 amino acids. This CDR3 reads CASSLAAGATGELFF. The DNA of the CDR3 is TGTGCTAGCAGCTTAGCAGCGGGAGCGACCGGGGAGCTGTTTTTT.

This clonotype has ten or more counts. V is TRBV2 and J is TRBJ1-6; 11 bases are shared with TRBD1. This CDR3 is built from 15 residues. With 3 bases clipped from V and 9 bases from J, the junction kept 4 bases outside the gene matches. Germline CDR1 SNHLY, CDR2 FYNNEI. The CDR3 nucleotides are TGTGCCAGCAGTGAGCGGACAGGGGGCACTTCACCCCTCCACTTT. Amino acid sequence: CASSERTGGTSPLHF.

Ten or more counts support this clonotype. This rearrangement joins TRBV19 to TRBJ1-5, with TRBD1 identical over 8 bases. CDR1 and CDR2 from the germline V gene are LNHDA and SQIVND (reference sequence). CDR3 length: 11 amino acids. The CDR3 DNA sequence: TGTGCGACAGGGGTAGTTCAGCCCCAGCATTTT. Protein product: CATGVVQPQHF.

Comments on this clonotype: A much larger clone differs from this one at a single base, so this may be a read error. The V call is TRBV15, the J call TRBJ2-5, with a weak D call TRBD2 (5 bases). Germline loops: CDR1 LNHNV, CDR2 YYDKDF (reference sequence). This CDR3 is 17 amino acids long. The V end was cut by 0 bases, the J end by 5 bases, with 19 bases between. In DNA, the CDR3 is TGTGCCACCAGCAGAGAGTCCCGGACGAGGGATAGGGAGACCCAGTACTTC. This sequence encodes CATSRESRTRDRETQYF.

The table lists this clonotype with many counts. The genes are TRBV19 and TRBJ1-2; 7 bases match TRBD1. Germline assignment: CDR1 LNHDA and CDR2 SQIVND (reference sequence). CDR3 length equals 13 residues. The V and J ends lost 9 bases and 5 bases, in that order; junction bases with no gene match: 9. CDR3 loop: CASSDRVGYGYTF. The CDR3, as DNA: TGTGCCAGCTCCGACAGGGTTGGGTATGGCTACACCTTC.

This clonotype has ten or more counts. This chain joins TRBV10-2 and TRBJ2-7, with TRBD1 identical over 11 bases. CDR1 is WSHSY and CDR2 is SAAADI in the germline V gene. This CDR3 comprises 15 residues. The V and J ends lost 3 bases and 3 bases, in that order; junction bases with no gene match: 4. DNA for the CDR3: TGCGCCAGCAGTGATGGGACAGGGGGTTTCTACGAGCAGTACTTC. Translated: CASSDGTGGFYEQYF.

The chain couples TRBV15 to TRBJ1-6; D call uncertain. This CDR3 region has 17 residues. The germline V gene encodes CDR1 LNHNV and CDR2 YYDKDF (reference sequence). Trimming took 3 bases from V and 3 from J, leaving 15 bases between them. CDR3 residues: CATSSTPDRDYNSPLHF. The CDR3 nucleotides read TGTGCCACCAGCAGCACGCCGGACCGGGACTATAATTCACCCCTCCACTTT.